What follows are 27 T cell receptor beta chains derived from one specimen sequenced in a study of T-cell memory formation after mild COVID-19. Via MiXCR, TCRdb re-called the 5' RACE reads, giving one row per CDR3 protein. The table lists 100,000 to 130,000 distinct CDR3 sequences, 15% to 20% of them singletons. The sample taken for sequencing was PBMCs or a T cell subset sorted from them (not recorded which). The receptor set was obtained from a man in his late teens or twenties who had mild COVID-19 (a few samples of this study predate the infection). Cell type and time point are not known.

This clonotype was found a few times. The V call is TRBV5-1, the J call TRBJ2-2, with a weak D call TRBD2 (5 bases). Deletions cut 4 bases from V and 4 bases from J, with 8 bases between. In germline, CDR1 is SGHRS, CDR2 YFSETQ. The CDR3 length is 13 residues. The CDR3 spells CASSPSGTGELFF. The CDR3 bases are TGCGCCAGCAGCCCCAGCGGCACCGGGGAGCTGTTTTTT.

This clonotype appeared many times. The CDR3 region has the DNA TGCAGTGCTCCCTTAGCGGGGGGTCTCCTGGGTGAGCAGTTCTTC. Protein product: CSAPLAGGLLGEQFF. The V call is TRBV20-1, the J call TRBJ2-1; TRBD2 agrees at 10 bases. Germline V gives CDR1 DFQATT, CDR2 SNEGSKA (reference sequence). V lost 5 bases and J lost 9; bases outside the gene matches: 13. The CDR3 length is 15 residues.

The chain combines TRBV7-9 with TRBJ2-1, with D possibly being TRBD2 (5 bases). The CDR3 has 19 amino acids. CDR1 is SEHNR, CDR2 FQNEAQ, per germline (reference sequence). V was clipped by 4 bases and J by 8 bases, with 30 bases between them. The CDR3 DNA is TGTGCCAGCAGCTCGGGTTATACTCGGACGGGATTTAATAGGGATGAGCAGTTCTTC. Its translation is CASSSGYTRTGFNRDEQFF. Based on the CDR3 plus reference TRBV7-9 and TRBJ2-1, the full variable domain is DTGVSQNPRHKITKRGQNVTFRCDPISEHNRLYWYRQTLGQGPEFLTYFQNEAQLEKSRLLSDRFSAERPKGSFSTLEIQRTEQGDSAMYLCASSSGYTRTGFNRDEQFFGPGTRLTVL.

The rearrangement uses TRBV19 and TRBJ2-1; TRBD2 aligns across 8 bases. The CDR3 is made up of 14 amino acids. The ends lost 3 bases at V and 10 bases at J; junction bases unmatched: 8. CDR1 is LNHDA and CDR2 is SQIVND in the germline V gene (reference sequence). The CDR3 sequence is CASSMWRGAEEQFF. The CDR3 DNA is TGTGCCAGTAGTATGTGGCGGGGGGCGGAAGAGCAGTTCTTC.

The chain employs TRBV4-3 and TRBJ2-3, with TRBD2 matching 11 bases. The CDR3 totals 16 residues. Germline-derived CDR1 and CDR2 are LGHNA and YSLEER. Losses at the gene ends were 4 bases for V and 1 base for J; bases not matched to a gene: 4. CDR3 sequence reads: CASSPGLADRTDTQYF. CDR3 bases: TGCGCCAGCAGCCCGGGACTAGCGGACCGCACAGATACGCAGTATTTT.

The chain is built from TRBV10-3 and TRBJ1-1; D is ambiguous. Germline CDR1 is ENHRY and CDR2 is SYGVKD. The CDR3 extends over 13 amino acids. Between the trimmed V and J ends, which lost 10 bases and 0 bases, there was a span of 12 bases. CDR3 sequence: CATKAPLNTEAFF. The CDR3 coding sequence is TGTGCCACCAAGGCCCCTCTGAACACTGAAGCTTTCTTT.

This clonotype has a handful of counts. The chain is built from TRBV11-2 and TRBJ2-7; no definite D call. The CDR3 is made up of 13 amino acids. V was shortened by 1 base and J by 8 bases, with 12 bases between the two germline ends. Germline V gene data show CDR1 as SGHAT and CDR2 as FQNNGV. CDR3 residues: CASSLGQAEKQYV. DNA for the CDR3: TGTGCCAGCAGCTTAGGGCAGGCTGAGAAGCAGTACGTC.

This clonotype has just a few counts. The chain couples TRBV15 to TRBJ2-5; the D is unclear. Germline CDR1 LNHNV, CDR2 YYDKDF (reference sequence). Trimming left V 1 base short and J 5 bases short, with 5 bases between. The CDR3 contains 12 residues. This chain's CDR3 is CATSRARETQYF. The CDR3 DNA reads as TGTGCCACCAGCAGAGCGAGGGAGACCCAGTACTTC.

This clonotype appeared many times. The chain combines TRBV28 with TRBJ2-5; tentative D call: TRBD2 (5 bases). The CDR3 has 15 residues. CDR1 MDHEN and CDR2 SYDVKM come from the germline V gene. V dropped 5 bases and J dropped 2 bases, with 15 bases sitting between them. The CDR3: CASSPSPGIQETQYF. CDR3 coding DNA: TGTGCCAGCAGTCCCTCGCCCGGGATTCAAGAGACCCAGTACTTC.

V gene TRBV29-1 combines with J gene TRBJ2-5; D perhaps matches TRBD1 (6 bases). Trimming left V 4 bases short and J 0 bases short, with 12 bases between. Germline V gene lookup returns CDR1 SQVTM and CDR2 ANQGSEA. This CDR3 region has 14 residues. The CDR3 DNA is TGCAGCGTTGCGCAGGGGTCGTACCAAGAGACCCAGTACTTC. It encodes CSVAQGSYQETQYF. The full variable domain, in which reference TRBV29-1 and TRBJ2-5 provide the parts outside the CDR3, is SAVISQKPSRDICQRGTSLTIQCQVDSQVTMMFWYRQQPGQSLTLIATANQGSEATYESGFVIDKFPISRPNLTFSTLTVSNMSPEDSSIYLCSVAQGSYQETQYFGPGTRLLVL.

The chain has TRBV19 and TRBJ2-5, with TRBD2 matching over 9 bases. Germline V gene sequence: CDR1 LNHDA, CDR2 SQIVND (reference sequence). The CDR3 extends over 17 amino acids. The V segment lost 7 bases and the J segment 1 base; nucleotides outside the gene matches: 13. This CDR3 reads CASTPPRIAGVQETQYF. The CDR3 coding sequence is TGTGCCAGTACCCCCCCCCGGATAGCGGGGGTCCAAGAGACCCAGTACTTC.

Only a few counts were recorded for this clonotype. V is TRBV3-1 and J is TRBJ2-5, with unresolved D. The germline V gene has CDR1 LGHDT and CDR2 YNNKEL (reference sequence). The CDR3 loop spans 12 amino acids. V was clipped by 4 bases and J by 6 bases, with 9 bases between them. The CDR3 region is CASSLRRQTQYF. CDR3 DNA sequence: TGTGCCAGCAGCCTTAGGCGGCAGACCCAGTACTTC.

This clonotype was counted only a few times. The chain is built from TRBV6-2 or TRBV6-3 and TRBJ2-1, with TRBD2 identical over 13 bases. Germline CDR1 reads MNHEY; CDR2 reads SVGEGT. The CDR3 loop spans 14 amino acids. V was pared by 6 bases and J by 9 bases, with 5 bases of the junction left unmatched. CDR3 in amino acids: CASSGTSGGGEQFF. CDR3 nucleotides: TGTGCCAGCAGCGGCACTAGCGGGGGGGGTGAGCAGTTCTTC.

CDR3 loop: CASSFGLAGLTDTQYF. Here the CDR3 DNA reads TGCGCCAGCAGCTTTGGACTAGCGGGACTCACAGATACGCAGTATTTT. The chain employs TRBV5-1 and TRBJ2-3, with 12 nucleotides matching TRBD2. The germline gives CDR1 SGHRS, CDR2 YFSETQ. This CDR3 contains 16 residues. V trimming: 2 bases; J trimming: 2 bases; junction bases outside the gene matches: 3.

The sample holds a few counts of this clonotype. This sequence joins TRBV24-1 and TRBJ2-3, with D maybe TRBD2 (6 bases). Trimming left V 4 bases short and J 4 bases short, with 11 bases between. CDR1 is KGHDR, CDR2 SFDVKD, per germline. The CDR3 contains 14 residues. The CDR3 protein is CATSDTGLADTQYF. CDR3 DNA sequence: TGTGCCACCAGTGACACGGGACTTGCAGATACGCAGTATTTT.

V is TRBV20-1 and J is TRBJ2-3; D is perhaps TRBD2 (6 bases). The CDR3 loop spans 13 amino acids. Per germline, CDR1 DFQATT and CDR2 SNEGSKA (reference sequence). Trimming took 5 bases from V and 5 from J, leaving 14 bases between them. CDR3 nucleotide sequence: TGCAGTGCTGAGGGAGGCTGGGGAGATACGCAGTATTTT. Protein sequence: CSAEGGWGDTQYF.

V usage is TRBV20-1 and J usage is TRBJ1-5; 7 positions match TRBD1. The CDR3 sequence is 13 residues long. The V gene's germline CDR1 is DFQATT and CDR2 SNEGSKA (reference sequence). Trimming took 4 bases from V and 3 from J; bases not matched to a gene: 3. CDR3 in DNA: TGCAGTGCTACAGGGGGTAACAATCAGCCCCAGCATTTT. Translating it yields CSATGGNNQPQHF.

This clonotype was observed a handful of times. This chain joins TRBV4-1 and TRBJ2-7, with 8 bases aligning to TRBD1. Germline trimming cut 1 base from V and 2 bases from J; bases unmatched to any gene: 4. The germline V gene has CDR1 MGHRA and CDR2 YSYEKL. This CDR3 contains 15 residues. The CDR3 reads CASSQVGQATYEQYV. DNA of the CDR3: TGCGCCAGCAGCCAAGTGGGACAGGCGACCTACGAGCAGTACGTC.

This rearrangement joins TRBV4-2 to TRBJ2-3; tentatively, D is TRBD2 (6 bases). Per germline, CDR1 LGHNA and CDR2 YNFKEQ. V shed 6 bases and J shed 1 base, with 11 bases lying between them. The CDR3 is 14 amino acids. The CDR3: CASRNSGGTDTQYF. CDR3 sequence (DNA): TGTGCCAGCAGGAATAGCGGAGGCACAGATACGCAGTATTTT.

A few counts support this clonotype. The rearrangement uses TRBV27 and TRBJ2-7; D perhaps matches TRBD1 (6 bases). CDR3 length: 14 residues. Germline loops: CDR1 MNHEY, CDR2 SMNVEV (reference sequence). Trimming removed 6 bases from V and 3 bases from J, with 15 bases in between. In DNA form, the CDR3 reads TGTGCCAGCAGCAGGGGTCACCGGAGCTACGAGCAGTACGTC. Protein product: CASSRGHRSYEQYV.

This clonotype was counted a few times. V gene TRBV3-1 combines with J gene TRBJ2-7; TRBD1 matches 7 bases. V gave up 4 bases and J gave up 2 bases; unmatched junction bases: 5. CDR3 size: 14 residues. Germline V gene lookup returns CDR1 LGHDT and CDR2 YNNKEL (reference sequence). This CDR3 reads CASSRRDSPYEQYV. The CDR3 DNA reads as TGTGCCAGCAGCCGCCGGGACAGCCCCTACGAGCAGTACGTC.

The chain combines TRBV7-3 with TRBJ2-1; 7 nucleotides line up with TRBD2. Losses at the gene ends were 4 bases for V and 7 bases for J; bases not matched to a gene: 13. Germline V gene data show CDR1 as SGHTA and CDR2 as FQGTGA. This CDR3 contains 16 residues. The CDR3 is CASSSRERGPVNEQFF. The CDR3 DNA sequence: TGTGCCAGCAGCTCGCGGGAGCGGGGTCCTGTTAATGAGCAGTTCTTC. The whole variable domain, remainder taken from reference TRBV7-3 and TRBJ2-1, is GAGVSQTPSNKVTEKGKYVELRCDPISGHTALYWYRQSLGQGPEFLIYFQGTGAADDSGLPNDRFFAVRPEGSVSTLKIQRTERGDSAVYLCASSSRERGPVNEQFFGPGTRLTVL.

This clonotype was seen a handful of times. This rearrangement joins TRBV5-1 to TRBJ1-4, with D hard to call. The CDR3 sequence is 15 residues long. Deletions cut 4 bases from V and 4 bases from J, with 14 bases between. CDR1 is SGHRS, CDR2 YFSETQ, per germline. The CDR3 loop reads CASSLRPASNEKLFF. The CDR3 nucleotides are TGCGCCAGCAGCCTCCGACCGGCGAGTAATGAAAAACTGTTTTTT.

V gene TRBV7-3 combines with J gene TRBJ1-6; TRBD1 matches at 7 bases. CDR1 and CDR2 (germline): SGHTA, FQGTGA. CDR3 length: 15 amino acids. J lost 10 bases, V lost 1 base, and 7 bases had no gene match. CDR3 DNA sequence: TGTGCCAGCAGCTTAATGACAGGGTACGGGTCACCCCTCCACTTT. Translated, it gives CASSLMTGYGSPLHF.

This rearrangement joins TRBV7-2 to TRBJ1-5; 8 nucleotides match TRBD1. CDR3 length equals 14 residues. J lost 5 bases, V lost 2 bases, and 2 bases had no gene match. Germline V gene lookup returns CDR1 SGHTA and CDR2 FQGNSA. CDR3 sequence: CASSLQGAYQPQHF. CDR3 bases: TGTGCCAGCAGCTTACAGGGGGCTTATCAGCCCCAGCATTTT.

The V call is TRBV20-1, the J call TRBJ2-7, with 9 bases identical to TRBD2. Germline lookup yields CDR1 DFQATT and CDR2 SNEGSKA (reference sequence). The CDR3 covers 15 residues. Trimming at V came to 6 bases and at J to 4 bases, leaving 13 bases not matched to a gene. The CDR3 region has the DNA TGCAGTGCCGGGACTCCGCTAGCGGGGAGGTACGAGCAGTACTTC. It yields the protein CSAGTPLAGRYEQYF.

This clonotype came up many times. The chain links TRBV19 to TRBJ2-2; possible D gene TRBD2, 5 bases. CDR1 and CDR2 from the germline V gene are LNHDA and SQIVND (reference sequence). The V end was cut by 5 bases, the J end by 1 base, with 8 bases between. This CDR3 is built from 14 residues. The CDR3 nucleotides read TGTGCCAGTAGTGTAAGCGGGAACACCGGGGAGCTGTTTTTT. This translates into CASSVSGNTGELFF.